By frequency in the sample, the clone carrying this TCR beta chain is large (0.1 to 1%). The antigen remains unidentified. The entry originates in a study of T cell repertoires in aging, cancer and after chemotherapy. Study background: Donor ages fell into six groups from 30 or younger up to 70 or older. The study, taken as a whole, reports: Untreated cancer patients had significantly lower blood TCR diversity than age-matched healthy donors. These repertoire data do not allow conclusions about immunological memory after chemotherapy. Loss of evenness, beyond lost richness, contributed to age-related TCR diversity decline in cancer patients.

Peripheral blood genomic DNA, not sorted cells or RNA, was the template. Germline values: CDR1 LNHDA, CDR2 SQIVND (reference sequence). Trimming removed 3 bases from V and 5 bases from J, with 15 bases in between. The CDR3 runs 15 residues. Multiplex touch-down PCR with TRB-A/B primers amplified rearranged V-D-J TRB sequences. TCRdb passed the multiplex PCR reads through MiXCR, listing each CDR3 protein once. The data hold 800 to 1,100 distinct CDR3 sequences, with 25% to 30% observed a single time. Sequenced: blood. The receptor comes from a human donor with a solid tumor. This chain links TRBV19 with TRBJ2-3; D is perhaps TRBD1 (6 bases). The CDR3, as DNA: TGTGCCAGTAGTATTATAGCAGGGGAAATAGATACGCAGTATTTT. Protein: CASSIIAGEIDTQYF.